The T cell receptor (beta chain) under discussion was sequenced for a study of prognosis after radiotherapy for stage I lung cancer. Study at large: For radiotherapy, patients got SBRT split into 3 to 5 fractions, giving a biologically effective dose of at least 100 Gy. Findings and limits, study-wide: Nobody established whether the expanded TCR clones were specific to the tumor.

The TCR beta CDR3 region was amplified from genomic DNA, with two rounds of multiplex PCR being used for the amplification. For every TRBV and TRBJ gene, a specific primer was used in first-round PCR. MiXCR was run by TCRdb on the multiplex PCR reads, yielding one entry per CDR3 protein. This table has 10,000 to 15,000 distinct CDR3 sequences, 45% to 60% appearing once. On this clonotype itself: Its target is unknown.

CDR1 is DFQATT and CDR2 is SNEGSKA in the germline V gene (reference sequence). The CDR3 extends over 13 amino acids. Trimming cost V 6 bases and J 8 bases; bases outside gene matches: 9. There were six milliliters of peripheral blood drawn at each of two time points. The chain combines TRBV20-1 with TRBJ2-1, with 8 bases lining up with TRBD2. The sample consisted of PBMCs, taken before or after stereotactic body radiation therapy (not recorded which). This TCR was sampled from a donor over 45 with non-small cell lung cancer. CDR3 amino acids: CSAPGLVVDEQFF. DNA for the CDR3: TGCAGTGCCCCGGGACTAGTCGTTGATGAGCAGTTCTTC.